Following are 14 T cell receptor beta chains from one sample sequenced in a study of blood T cell repertoires in COVID-19. Generated by immunoSEQ multiplex PCR, the TCRdb table keeps only in-frame clones and is missing some. The sample has around 190,000 clones, roughly three quarters seen once; the top ten hold less than 7%. The sample comprised peripheral blood. These receptors were collected from a woman in her forties with COVID-19, enrolled during active disease.

This clone occurred a few times. The V and J genes are TRBV30 and TRBJ1-6; TRBD1 aligns across 7 bases. The V and J ends lost 4 bases and 9 bases, in that order; junction bases with no gene match: 15. This CDR3 comprises 16 residues. The germline gives CDR1 GTSNPN, CDR2 SVGIG (reference sequence). The chain's CDR3 is CAWKAKGAFRGSPLHF. CDR3 bases: TGTGCCTGGAAGGCGAAGGGGGCCTTTCGCGGTTCACCCCTCCACTTT.

The chain combines TRBV30 with TRBJ2-3; D unclear. V was pared by 4 bases and J by 0 bases, with 8 bases between. Germline V gene data show CDR1 as GTSNPN and CDR2 as SVGIG (reference sequence). The CDR3 length is 13 residues. CDR3 loop: CAWKTASTDTQYF. CDR3 DNA: TGTGCCTGGAAAACCGCGAGCACAGATACGCAGTATTTT.

The J gene is TRBJ2-5, the V gene TRBV7-6, with 10 bases identical to TRBD2. This CDR3 contains 15 residues. Germline V gene sequence: CDR1 SGHVS, CDR2 FNYEAQ. Trimming cost V 1 base and J 5 bases; bases outside gene matches: 4. The DNA for the CDR3 is TGTGCCAGCAGCTTAGGAGGGACTAGCGTGGAGACCCAGTACTTC. It codes for CASSLGGTSVETQYF.

This clone has only one observation. The chain employs TRBV27 and TRBJ1-1; D might be TRBD1 (6 bases). Germline assignment: CDR1 MNHEY and CDR2 SMNVEV (reference sequence). There are 15 residues in the CDR3. Trimming cost V 2 bases and J 4 bases, with 14 bases left between them. Here the CDR3 reads CASSLSLGAVTEAFF. DNA of the CDR3: TGTGCCAGCAGTTTAAGTTTGGGGGCCGTCACTGAAGCTTTCTTT.

Only a few counts were recorded for this clone. The V gene is TRBV3-1 (or the pseudogene TRBV3-2), the J gene TRBJ2-7; 12 nucleotides agree with TRBD2. Trimming took 5 bases from V and 10 from J; bases not matched to a gene: 9. Germline values: CDR1 LGHDT, CDR2 YNNKEL (reference sequence). The CDR3 runs to 14 residues. Here the CDR3 reads CASSGTSGRPPQYF. The CDR3 nucleotides are TGTGCCAGCAGCGGCACTAGCGGGAGGCCTCCCCAGTACTTC.

This clone was counted between two and nine times. The chain uses TRBV5-1 and TRBJ2-2; 7 bases are a match to TRBD1. The CDR3 loop spans 16 amino acids. The germline CDR1 and CDR2 sequences are SGHRS and YFSETQ. With V trimmed by 1 base and J by 4 bases, 7 bases remained unmatched. The CDR3 DNA reads as TGCGCCAGCAGCTTGACCCCGGGACAGACCACCGGGGAGCTGTTTTTT. This gives the protein CASSLTPGQTTGELFF.

CDR3 bases: TGTGCCAGCAGTTACTTCGGGACAGGGAATAATGAAAAACTGTTTTTT. Encoded protein: CASSYFGTGNNEKLFF. The chain combines TRBV6-5 with TRBJ1-4; 9 bases are shared with TRBD1. Germline CDR1 reads MNHEY; CDR2 reads SVGAGI. Trimming took 1 base from V and 4 from J; bases not matched to a gene: 4. This CDR3 has 16 amino acids.

The V call is TRBV4-1, the J call TRBJ2-2; D is perhaps TRBD2 (5 bases). V dropped 5 bases and J dropped 4 bases, with 14 bases sitting between them. Germline V gene data show CDR1 as MGHRA and CDR2 as YSYEKL. The CDR3 has 15 residues. CDR3 residues: CASSTSLGSTGELFF. DNA of the CDR3: TGCGCCAGCAGCACCAGTCTGGGGAGCACCGGGGAGCTGTTTTTT.

This clone was seen just once. Other DNA sequences in this sample translate to the same CDR3. The chain joins TRBV5-4 to TRBJ1-2; D unclear. Germline loops: CDR1 SGHNT, CDR2 YYREEE (reference sequence). V dropped 0 bases and J dropped 8 bases, with 8 bases sitting between them. The CDR3 runs 12 residues. The DNA of the CDR3 is TGTGCCAGCAGCTTGGGGGCAGGAGGCTACACCTTC. It codes for CASSLGAGGYTF. Variable domain in full (rest from reference TRBV5-4 and TRBJ1-2): ETGVTQSPTHLIKTRGQQVTLRCSSQSGHNTVSWYQQALGQGPQFIFQYYREEENGRGNFPPRFSGLQFPNYSSELNVNALELDDSALYLCASSLGAGGYTFGSGTRLTVV.

The chain carries TRBV7-2 and TRBJ2-7; tentative D call: TRBD2 (6 bases). The CDR3 totals 14 residues. The V gene's germline CDR1 is SGHTA and CDR2 FQGNSA. V was cut by 7 bases and J by 5 bases, with 18 bases left in between. Here the CDR3 reads CASTGGLRAHEQYF. The CDR3 DNA reads as TGTGCCAGCACCGGGGGTCTCAGGGCCCACGAGCAGTACTTC.

This clone appeared a few times. The rearrangement links TRBV3-1 (or the pseudogene TRBV3-2) to TRBJ1-5, with unresolved D. Per germline, CDR1 LGHDT and CDR2 YNNKEL (reference sequence). Trimming cost V 1 base and J 8 bases, with 9 bases left between them. The CDR3 is made up of 13 amino acids. CDR3 residues: CASSQAMSEPQHF. The CDR3 coding sequence is TGTGCCAGCAGCCAAGCTATGAGCGAGCCCCAGCATTTT.

This clone was seen a handful of times. The chain couples TRBV7-9 to TRBJ2-3; D remains ambiguous. Trimming removed 0 bases at V and 10 bases at J, with 8 bases between. Germline V gene lookup returns CDR1 SEHNR and CDR2 FQNEAQ (reference sequence). The CDR3 has 12 residues. The CDR3 loop reads CASSLASRAQYF. The CDR3 region has the DNA TGTGCCAGCAGCTTAGCTAGCCGGGCGCAGTATTTT.

For this clone: The sample contains more than one DNA sequence encoding this CDR3. The chain employs TRBV25-1 and TRBJ2-7, with D tentatively TRBD2 (5 bases). Germline V gene lookup returns CDR1 MGHDK and CDR2 SYGVNS. The CDR3 has 12 amino acids. With 5 bases removed from V and 1 base from J, the gap between germline ends came to 6 bases. CDR3: CASSRGSYEQYF. The DNA for the CDR3 is TGTGCCAGCAGTCGGGGTTCCTACGAGCAGTACTTC.

The V call is TRBV7-2, the J call TRBJ1-3; no clear D gene. There are 14 residues in the CDR3. V shed 2 bases and J shed 1 base, with 6 bases lying between them. Germline lookup yields CDR1 SGHTA and CDR2 FQGNSA. The CDR3 sequence is CASSLSFSGNTIYF. CDR3 nucleotide sequence: TGTGCCAGCAGCTTATCCTTTTCTGGAAACACCATATATTTT.